A single sample is the source of the 5 T cell receptor beta chains below, sequenced in a study of T cells in Graves' hyperthyroidism and ophthalmopathy. TCR beta CDR3 regions were amplified from RNA. The HTBI primer set was used in a first-round RT-PCR of the TCR CDR3. TCRdb fed the multiplex PCR reads into MiXCR, producing one record per CDR3 protein. The sample lists hundreds of thousands of distinct CDR3 sequences, about 15% occurring once. Sequencing input: blood. All receptors come from a woman under 40 with Graves' hyperthyroidism that later progressed to Graves' ophthalmopathy.

This chain connects TRBV3-1 to TRBJ2-1, with a weak D call TRBD2 (6 bases). CDR1 and CDR2 from the germline V gene are LGHDT and YNNKEL (reference sequence). The ends were cut back, 6 bases at V and 0 bases at J, with 18 bases in the middle. The CDR3 has 17 residues. The CDR3, as DNA: TGTGCCAGCAGAGATAACGGACGGGGGAGCTCCTACAATGAGCAGTTCTTC. This gives the protein CASRDNGRGSSYNEQFF.

At least ten counts were recorded for this clonotype. The chain couples TRBV3-1 to TRBJ1-2, with D possibly being TRBD1 (5 bases). Germline V lookup: CDR1 LGHDT, CDR2 YNNKEL (reference sequence). Trimming took off 1 base at V and 2 bases at J, with 5 bases between the two ends. The CDR3 covers 13 residues. CDR3 coding DNA: TGTGCCAGCAGCCAAGGACAGAACTATGGCTACACCTTC. Translating it yields CASSQGQNYGYTF.

The J gene is TRBJ1-5, the V gene TRBV6-1, with 7 nucleotides matching TRBD1. Germline CDR1 and CDR2: MNHNS and SASEGT. The CDR3 sequence is 17 residues long. J lost 7 bases, V lost 5 bases, and 17 bases had no gene match. In DNA, the CDR3 is TGTGCCAGCAGTCTCACAGGGGCCTCCTCCCCCCCCCAGCCCCAGCATTTT. It encodes CASSLTGASSPPQPQHF.

The sample holds one count of this clonotype. Possible read error: a much larger clone is one base away. The chain uses TRBV10-3 and TRBJ1-1; D possibly corresponds to TRBD1 (5 bases). Between the trimmed V and J ends, which lost 7 bases and 1 base, there was a span of 10 bases. CDR3 length: 13 amino acids. Germline V lookup: CDR1 ENHRY, CDR2 SYGVKD. As DNA, the CDR3 is TGTGCCATCACCTCGGACAAGAACACTGAAGCTTTCTTT. Its protein is CAITSDKNTEAFF.

This clonotype was counted at least ten times. This sequence joins TRBV13 and TRBJ2-7; 7 bases are shared with TRBD1. Trimming removed 4 bases from V and 2 bases from J; junction bases left unmatched: 2. The CDR3 runs to 13 residues. Germline values: CDR1 PRHDT, CDR2 FYEKMQ (reference sequence). CDR3: CASSYQGAYEQYF. The CDR3 DNA sequence: TGTGCCAGCAGCTATCAGGGGGCCTACGAGCAGTACTTC.